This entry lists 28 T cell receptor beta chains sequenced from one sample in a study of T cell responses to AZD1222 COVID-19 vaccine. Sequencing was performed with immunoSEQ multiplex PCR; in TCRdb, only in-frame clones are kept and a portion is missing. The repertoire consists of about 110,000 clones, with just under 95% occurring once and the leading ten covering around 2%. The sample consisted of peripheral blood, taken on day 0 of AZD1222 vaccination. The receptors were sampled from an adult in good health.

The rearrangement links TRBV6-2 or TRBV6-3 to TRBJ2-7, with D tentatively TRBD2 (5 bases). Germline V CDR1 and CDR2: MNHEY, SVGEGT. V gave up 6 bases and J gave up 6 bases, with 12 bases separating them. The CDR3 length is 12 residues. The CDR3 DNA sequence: TGTGCCAGCAGCGCTAGCTGGGGCGAGCAGTACTTC. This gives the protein CASSASWGEQYF.

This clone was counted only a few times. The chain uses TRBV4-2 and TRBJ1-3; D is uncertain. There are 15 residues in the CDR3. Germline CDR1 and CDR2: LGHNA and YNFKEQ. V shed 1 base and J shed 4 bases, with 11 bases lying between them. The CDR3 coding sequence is TGTGCCAGCAGCCAAGGGTCGGCGGAGGGAAACACCATATATTTT. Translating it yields CASSQGSAEGNTIYF.

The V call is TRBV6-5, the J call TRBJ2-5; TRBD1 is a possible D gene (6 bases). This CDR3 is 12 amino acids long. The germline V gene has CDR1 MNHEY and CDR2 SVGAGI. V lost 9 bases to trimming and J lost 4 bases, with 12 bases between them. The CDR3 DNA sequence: TGTGCCAGTATAGGACAGACAGAGACCCAGTACTTC. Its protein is CASIGQTETQYF.

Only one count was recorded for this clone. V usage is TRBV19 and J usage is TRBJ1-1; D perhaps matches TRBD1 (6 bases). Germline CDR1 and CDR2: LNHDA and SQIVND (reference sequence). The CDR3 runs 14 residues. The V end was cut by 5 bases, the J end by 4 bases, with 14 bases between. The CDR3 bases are TGTGCCAGTAGTGCCGGTACAGGGTTCACTGAAGCTTTCTTT. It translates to CASSAGTGFTEAFF.

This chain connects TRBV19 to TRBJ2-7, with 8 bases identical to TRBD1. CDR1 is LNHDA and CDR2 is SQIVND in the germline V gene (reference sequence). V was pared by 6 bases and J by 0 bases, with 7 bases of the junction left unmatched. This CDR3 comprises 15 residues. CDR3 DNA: TGTGCCAGTAGAGACAGGGGTTCAGCCTCCTACGAGCAGTACTTC. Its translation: CASRDRGSASYEQYF.

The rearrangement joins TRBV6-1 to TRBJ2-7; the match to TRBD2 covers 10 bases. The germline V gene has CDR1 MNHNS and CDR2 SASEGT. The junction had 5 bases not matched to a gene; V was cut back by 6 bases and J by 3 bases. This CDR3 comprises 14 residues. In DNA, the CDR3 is TGTGCCAGCAGACCAGCGGGAGGGATCTACGAGCAGTACTTC. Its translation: CASRPAGGIYEQYF.

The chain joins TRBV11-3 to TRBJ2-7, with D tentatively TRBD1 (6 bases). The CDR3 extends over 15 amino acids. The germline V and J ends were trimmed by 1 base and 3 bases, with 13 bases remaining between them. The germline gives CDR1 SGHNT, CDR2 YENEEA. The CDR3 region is CASSLGRTEDYEQYF. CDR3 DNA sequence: TGTGCCAGCAGCTTAGGGCGGACAGAGGACTACGAGCAGTACTTC. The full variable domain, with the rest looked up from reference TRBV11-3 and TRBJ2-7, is EAGVVQSPRYKIIEKKQPVAFWCNPISGHNTLYWYLQNLGQGPELLIRYENEEAVDDSQLPKDRFSAERLKGVDSTLKIQPAELGDSAVYLCASSLGRTEDYEQYFGPGTRLTVT.

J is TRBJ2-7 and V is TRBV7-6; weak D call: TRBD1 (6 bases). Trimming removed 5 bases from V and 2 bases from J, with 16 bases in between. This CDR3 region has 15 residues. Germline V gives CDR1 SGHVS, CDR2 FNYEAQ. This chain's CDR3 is CASSLDRTDAYEQYF. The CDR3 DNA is TGTGCCAGCAGCCTAGACCGGACAGACGCCTACGAGCAGTACTTC.

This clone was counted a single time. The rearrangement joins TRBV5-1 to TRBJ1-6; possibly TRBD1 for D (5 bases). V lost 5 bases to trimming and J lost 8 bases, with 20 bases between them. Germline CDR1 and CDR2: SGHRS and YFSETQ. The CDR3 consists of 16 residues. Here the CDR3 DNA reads TGCGCCAGCAGAGGAGGTTGGGGGTCGGTTGATTCACCCCTCCACTTT. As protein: CASRGGWGSVDSPLHF.

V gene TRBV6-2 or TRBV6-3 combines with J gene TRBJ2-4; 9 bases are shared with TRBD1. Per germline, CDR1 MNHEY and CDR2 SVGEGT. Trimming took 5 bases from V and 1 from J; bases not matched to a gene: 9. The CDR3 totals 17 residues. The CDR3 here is CASSPGTGRNAKNIQYF. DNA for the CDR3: TGTGCCAGCAGTCCCGGGACAGGGAGGAACGCCAAAAACATTCAGTACTTC.

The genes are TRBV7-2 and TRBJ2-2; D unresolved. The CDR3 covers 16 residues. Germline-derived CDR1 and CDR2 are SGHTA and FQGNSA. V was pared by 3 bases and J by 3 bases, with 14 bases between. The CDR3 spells CASSFVSQTYTGELFF. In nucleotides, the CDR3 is TGTGCCAGCAGCTTCGTTAGCCAGACTTACACCGGGGAGCTGTTTTTT.

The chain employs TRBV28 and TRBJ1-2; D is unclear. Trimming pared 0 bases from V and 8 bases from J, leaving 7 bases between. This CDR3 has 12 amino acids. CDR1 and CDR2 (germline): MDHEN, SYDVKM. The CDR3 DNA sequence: TGTGCCAGCAGTTTATGGGCAATGGGCTACACCTTC. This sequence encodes CASSLWAMGYTF.

The CDR3 DNA reads TGTGCCAGCAGCTTGGCTATGCCAGATACGCAGTATTTT. Its translation is CASSLAMPDTQYF. The chain couples TRBV5-6 to TRBJ2-3; D is unclear. The germline V gene has CDR1 SGHDT and CDR2 YYEEEE. The ends were cut back, 0 bases at V and 4 bases at J, with 6 bases in the middle. The CDR3 has 13 amino acids. Based on the CDR3 plus reference TRBV5-6 and TRBJ2-3, the full variable domain is DAGVTQSPTHLIKTRGQQVTLRCSPKSGHDTVSWYQQALGQGPQFIFQYYEEEERQRGNFPDRFSGHQFPNYSSELNVNALLLGDSALYLCASSLAMPDTQYFGPGTRLTVL.

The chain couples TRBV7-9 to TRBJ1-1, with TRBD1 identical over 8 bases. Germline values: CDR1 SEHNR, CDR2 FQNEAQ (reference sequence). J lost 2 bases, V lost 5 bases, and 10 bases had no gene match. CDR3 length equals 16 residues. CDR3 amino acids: CASSTRQGPFNTEAFF. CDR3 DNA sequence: TGTGCCAGCAGCACTCGACAGGGGCCCTTTAACACTGAAGCTTTCTTT.

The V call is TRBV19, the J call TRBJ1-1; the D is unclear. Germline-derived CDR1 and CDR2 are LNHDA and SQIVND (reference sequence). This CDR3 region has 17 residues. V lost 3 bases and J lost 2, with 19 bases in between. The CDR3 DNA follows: TGTGCCAGTAGTATTGCGGGGATCGTTTATACAAACACTGAAGCTTTCTTT. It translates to CASSIAGIVYTNTEAFF.

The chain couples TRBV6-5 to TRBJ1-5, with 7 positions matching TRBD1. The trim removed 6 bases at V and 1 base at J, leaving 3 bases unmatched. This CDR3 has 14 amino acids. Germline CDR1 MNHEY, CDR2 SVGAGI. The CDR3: CASSMTGSNQPQHF. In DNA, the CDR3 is TGTGCCAGCAGCATGACAGGGAGCAATCAGCCCCAGCATTTT.

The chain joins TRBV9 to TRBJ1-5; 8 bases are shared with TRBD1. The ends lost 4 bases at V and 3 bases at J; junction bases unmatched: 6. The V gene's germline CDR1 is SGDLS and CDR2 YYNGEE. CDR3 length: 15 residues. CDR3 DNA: TGTGCCAGCAGCAGGGGACAGGAGATCAATCAGCCCCAGCATTTT. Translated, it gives CASSRGQEINQPQHF.

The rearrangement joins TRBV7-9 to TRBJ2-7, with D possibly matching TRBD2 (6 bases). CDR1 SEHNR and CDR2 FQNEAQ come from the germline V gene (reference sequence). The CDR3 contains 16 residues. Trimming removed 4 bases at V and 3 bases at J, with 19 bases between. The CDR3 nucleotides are TGTGCCAGCAGCTCCCTAGGAGGAGGGGTCGACTACGAGCAGTACTTC. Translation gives CASSSLGGGVDYEQYF.

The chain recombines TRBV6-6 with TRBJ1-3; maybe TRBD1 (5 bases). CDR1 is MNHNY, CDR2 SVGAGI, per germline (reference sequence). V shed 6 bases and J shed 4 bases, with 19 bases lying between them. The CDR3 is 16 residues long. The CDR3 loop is CASSRSARQGGNTIYF. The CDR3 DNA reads TGTGCCAGCAGCCGATCCGCGCGGCAGGGAGGAAACACCATATATTTT.

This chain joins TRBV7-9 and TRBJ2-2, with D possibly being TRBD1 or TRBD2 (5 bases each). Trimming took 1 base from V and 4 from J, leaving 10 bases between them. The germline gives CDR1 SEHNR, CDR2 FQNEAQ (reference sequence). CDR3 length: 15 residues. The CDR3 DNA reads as TGTGCCAGCAGCTTAGTAGGTGGGGGCACCGGGGAGCTGTTTTTT. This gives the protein CASSLVGGGTGELFF.

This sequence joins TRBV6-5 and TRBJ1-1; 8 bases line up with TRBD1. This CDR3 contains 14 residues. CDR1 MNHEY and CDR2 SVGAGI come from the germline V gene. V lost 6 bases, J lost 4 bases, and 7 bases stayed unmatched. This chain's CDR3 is CASSTRQGTTEAFF. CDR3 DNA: TGTGCCAGCAGCACCCGACAGGGGACCACTGAAGCTTTCTTT.

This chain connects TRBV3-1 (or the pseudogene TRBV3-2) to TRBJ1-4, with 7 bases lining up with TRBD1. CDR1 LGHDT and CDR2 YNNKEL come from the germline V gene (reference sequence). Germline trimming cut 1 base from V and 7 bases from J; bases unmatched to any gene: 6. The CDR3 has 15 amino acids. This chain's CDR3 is CASSQVQGRVEKLFF. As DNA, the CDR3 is TGTGCCAGCAGCCAAGTACAGGGGAGGGTTGAAAAACTGTTTTTT.

CDR3 protein: CASSPSRTGHQPQHF. DNA for the CDR3: TGTGCCAGCAGTCCTTCCAGGACAGGCCATCAGCCCCAGCATTTT. V and J are TRBV28 and TRBJ1-5, with 7 bases that match TRBD1. The CDR3 is 15 amino acids. Trimming at V came to 5 bases and at J to 5 bases, leaving 9 bases not matched to a gene. Germline-derived CDR1 and CDR2 are MDHEN and SYDVKM.

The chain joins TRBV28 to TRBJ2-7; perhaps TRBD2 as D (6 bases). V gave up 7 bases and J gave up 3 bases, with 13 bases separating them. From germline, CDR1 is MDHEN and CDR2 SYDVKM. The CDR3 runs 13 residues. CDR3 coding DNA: TGTGCCAGCAAAGGTAGCGGATACTACGAGCAGTACTTC. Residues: CASKGSGYYEQYF.

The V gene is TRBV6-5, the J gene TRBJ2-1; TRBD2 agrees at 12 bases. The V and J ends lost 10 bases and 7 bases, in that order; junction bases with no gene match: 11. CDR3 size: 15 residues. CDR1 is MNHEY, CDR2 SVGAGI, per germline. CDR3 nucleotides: TGTGCCACCGCGGTTTGGACTAGCGGGACTAATGAGCAGTTCTTC. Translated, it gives CATAVWTSGTNEQFF.

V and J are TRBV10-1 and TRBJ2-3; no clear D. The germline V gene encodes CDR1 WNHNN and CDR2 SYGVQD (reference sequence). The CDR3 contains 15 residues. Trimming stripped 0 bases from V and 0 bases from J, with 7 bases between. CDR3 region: CASSESGISTDTQYF. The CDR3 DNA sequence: TGCGCCAGCAGTGAGTCGGGGATTAGCACAGATACGCAGTATTTT.

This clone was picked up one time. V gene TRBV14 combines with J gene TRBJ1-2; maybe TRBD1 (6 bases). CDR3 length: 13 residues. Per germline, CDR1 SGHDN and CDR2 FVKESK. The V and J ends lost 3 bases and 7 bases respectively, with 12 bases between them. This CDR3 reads CASSQHRDGGYTF. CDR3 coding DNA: TGTGCCAGCAGCCAGCACAGGGACGGTGGCTACACCTTC. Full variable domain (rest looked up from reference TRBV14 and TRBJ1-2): EAGVTQFPSHSVIEKGQTVTLRCDPISGHDNLYWYRRVMGKEIKFLLHFVKESKQDESGMPNNRFLAERTGGTYSTLKVQPAELEDSGVYFCASSQHRDGGYTFGSGTRLTVV.

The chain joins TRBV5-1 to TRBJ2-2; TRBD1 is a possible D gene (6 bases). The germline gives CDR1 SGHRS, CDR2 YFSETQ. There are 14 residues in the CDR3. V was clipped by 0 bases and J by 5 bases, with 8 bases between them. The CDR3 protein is CASSLGQETGELFF. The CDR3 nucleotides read TGCGCCAGCAGCTTGGGACAGGAGACCGGGGAGCTGTTTTTT.